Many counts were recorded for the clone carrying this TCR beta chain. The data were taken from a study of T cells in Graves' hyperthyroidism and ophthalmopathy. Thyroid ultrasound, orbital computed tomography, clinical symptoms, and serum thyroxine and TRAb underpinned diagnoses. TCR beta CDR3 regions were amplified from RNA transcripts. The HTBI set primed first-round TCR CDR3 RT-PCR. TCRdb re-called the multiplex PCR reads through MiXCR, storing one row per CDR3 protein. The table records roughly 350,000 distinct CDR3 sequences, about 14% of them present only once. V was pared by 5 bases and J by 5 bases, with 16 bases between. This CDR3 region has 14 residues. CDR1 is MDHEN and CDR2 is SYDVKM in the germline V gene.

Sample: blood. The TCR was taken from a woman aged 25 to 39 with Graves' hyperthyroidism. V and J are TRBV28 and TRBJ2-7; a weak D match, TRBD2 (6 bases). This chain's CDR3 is CASSTGSPANEQYF. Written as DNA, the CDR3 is TGTGCCAGCAGTACCGGGAGCCCTGCCAACGAGCAGTACTTC.